The 21 T cell receptor beta chains presented below share a single source sample, sequenced in a study of cytomegalovirus exposure and HLA in healthy donors. PCR amplification relied on 60 Vbeta primers (plus 13 Jbeta primers). The data were produced by immunoSEQ multiplex PCR, yet TCRdb's version contains in-frame clones alone and is incomplete. The sample has 150,000 to 200,000 clones, roughly 84% seen once. Material for sequencing was PBMCs. These receptors all stem from a man aged 30 to 39 in good health and CMV-seropositive.

This clone was detected only a few times. V and J are TRBV6-1 and TRBJ2-6, with a possible D match to TRBD1 (8 bases). The V end was cut by 6 bases, the J end by 1 base, with 10 bases between. The CDR3 extends over 15 amino acids. Germline V gene lookup returns CDR1 MNHNS and CDR2 SASEGT. The CDR3 region is CASRQGGSGANVLTF. CDR3 nucleotides: TGTGCCAGCAGACAGGGGGGGTCTGGGGCCAACGTCCTGACTTTC.

The rearrangement links TRBV7-9 to TRBJ2-3, with a possible D match to TRBD2 (6 bases). Trimming cost V 5 bases and J 5 bases, with 11 bases left between them. Germline-derived CDR1 and CDR2 are SEHNR and FQNEAQ (reference sequence). This CDR3 spans 13 amino acids. The CDR3 DNA sequence: TGTGCCAGCAGCCCCTACGGGGGAGATACGCAGTATTTT. It translates to CASSPYGGDTQYF.

This clone has more than one count but fewer than ten. The rearrangement links TRBV9 to TRBJ1-1; a possible D gene is TRBD1 (6 bases). The CDR3 sequence is 15 residues long. Germline V CDR1 and CDR2: SGDLS, YYNGEE. With 2 bases removed from V and 0 bases from J, the gap between germline ends came to 11 bases. In DNA form, the CDR3 reads TGTGCCAGCAGCGTGGGGGGGCTCATGAACACTGAAGCTTTCTTT. Protein sequence: CASSVGGLMNTEAFF. The full variable domain, its missing parts supplied by reference TRBV9 and TRBJ1-1, is DSGVTQTPKHLITATGQRVTLRCSPRSGDLSVYWYQQSLDQGLQFLIQYYNGEERAKGNILERFSAQQFPDLHSELNLSSLELGDSALYFCASSVGGLMNTEAFFGQGTRLTVV.

This clone was counted between two and nine times. The chain has TRBV4-1 and TRBJ1-2; perhaps TRBD1 as D (5 bases). From germline, CDR1 is MGHRA and CDR2 YSYEKL. V was shortened by 0 bases and J by 8 bases, with 13 bases between the two germline ends. The CDR3 runs to 14 residues. CDR3 in amino acids: CASSQDQGVGGYTF. DNA of the CDR3: TGCGCCAGCAGCCAAGATCAAGGGGTGGGCGGCTACACCTTC.

The V call is TRBV15, the J call TRBJ2-2; possible D gene TRBD1, 5 bases. Germline CDR1 reads LNHNV; CDR2 reads YYDKDF (reference sequence). Between the trimmed V and J ends, which lost 2 bases and 7 bases, there was a span of 11 bases. The CDR3 runs to 14 residues. The DNA for the CDR3 is TGTGCCACCAGCAGATTAGGGGTTGGCGGGGAGCTGTTTTTT. Protein product: CATSRLGVGGELFF.

The chain links TRBV6-5 to TRBJ2-1; 16 nucleotides match TRBD2. Germline CDR1 reads MNHEY; CDR2 reads SVGAGI. The CDR3 is made up of 16 amino acids. J lost 8 bases, V lost 0 bases, and 1 base had no gene match. Here the CDR3 DNA reads TGTGCCAGCAGTTACTCCGGGACTAGCGGGAGGGATGAGCAGTTCTTC. Translated: CASSYSGTSGRDEQFF.

In this sample, this clone turned up a few times. The chain employs TRBV4-2 and TRBJ2-3; the match to TRBD2 covers 11 bases. Germline CDR1 and CDR2: LGHNA and YNFKEQ. V shed 0 bases, J shed 2 bases, and the junction held 7 bases outside the gene matches. This CDR3 has 18 residues. CDR3 loop: CASSQEGGTSGYTDTQYF. The DNA of the CDR3 is TGTGCCAGCAGCCAAGAGGGAGGGACTAGCGGATACACAGATACGCAGTATTTT.

Points on this clone: Sequence at one end of the junction differs from germline and may be a read error. V is TRBV7-9 and J is TRBJ2-1; 7 bases map to TRBD1. The CDR3 spans 15 residues. Germline values: CDR1 SEHNR, CDR2 FQNEAQ (reference sequence). CDR3 loop: CSSSETGPSYNEQFF. CDR3 nucleotide sequence: TGTTCCAGCAGCGAGACAGGGCCGTCCTACAATGAGCAGTTCTTC.

The CDR3 nucleotides read TGTGCCAGCTCACCAACAGCGGGAGTTGGGTACACCGGGGAGCTGTTTTTT. Residues: CASSPTAGVGYTGELFF. The V gene is TRBV18, the J gene TRBJ2-2, with 8 bases fitting TRBD2. Germline values: CDR1 KGHSH, CDR2 LQKENI. Losses at the gene ends were 2 bases for V and 3 bases for J; bases not matched to a gene: 8. CDR3 length equals 17 residues.

V usage is TRBV19 and J usage is TRBJ1-5; D might be TRBD1 (6 bases). V was clipped by 5 bases and J by 4 bases, with 9 bases between them. Looked up from germline, CDR1 is LNHDA and CDR2 is SQIVND (reference sequence). This CDR3 region has 13 residues. The CDR3 DNA sequence: TGTGCCAGTAGTGGACAGCGAAATCAGCCCCAGCATTTT. Translated: CASSGQRNQPQHF.

The chain employs TRBV4-2 and TRBJ2-7; 7 bases fit TRBD2. V lost 1 base, J lost 3 bases, and 3 bases stayed unmatched. Germline lookup yields CDR1 LGHNA and CDR2 YNFKEQ. The CDR3 runs to 14 residues. CDR3 in amino acids: CASSQGWGGYEQYV. CDR3 in DNA: TGTGCCAGCAGCCAAGGATGGGGGGGCTACGAGCAGTACGTC.

The chain joins TRBV25-1 to TRBJ1-2; maybe TRBD1 (5 bases). This CDR3 contains 15 residues. Germline CDR1 is MGHDK and CDR2 is SYGVNS. Trimming shortened V by 3 bases and J by 7 bases, and 18 bases separated the two germline ends. The CDR3 spells CASSDPRDYSSGYTF. The CDR3 nucleotides read TGTGCCAGCAGTGATCCCAGGGATTATAGCTCTGGCTACACCTTC.

As for this clone: The same CDR3 arises from other DNA sequences in this sample as well. The chain has TRBV7-2 and TRBJ2-7; possible D gene TRBD1, 5 bases. This CDR3 contains 13 residues. Germline CDR1 reads SGHTA; CDR2 reads FQGNSA. V was clipped by 3 bases and J by 5 bases, with 11 bases between them. The CDR3 DNA reads TGTGCCAGCAGCTTGCAACAGGAAGACGAGCAGTACTTC. Protein: CASSLQQEDEQYF.

J is TRBJ1-4 and V is TRBV5-4, with a possible D match to TRBD1 (5 bases). The ends were cut back, 4 bases at V and 3 bases at J, with 13 bases in the middle. CDR3 length: 15 amino acids. CDR1 is SGHNT and CDR2 is YYREEE in the germline V gene (reference sequence). The CDR3 DNA reads as TGTGCCAGCAGCCCCAGGGCTGGCGCTAATGAAAAACTGTTTTTT. It yields the protein CASSPRAGANEKLFF.

The rearrangement uses TRBV6-1 and TRBJ2-1; 10 bases agree with TRBD1. The germline V gene encodes CDR1 MNHNS and CDR2 SASEGT. Trimming took 7 bases from V and 7 from J; bases not matched to a gene: 10. The CDR3 length is 15 residues. CDR3: CASNSGTGATNEQFF. As DNA, the CDR3 is TGTGCCAGCAATTCCGGGACAGGGGCCACGAATGAGCAGTTCTTC.

This sequence joins TRBV11-3 and TRBJ2-5, with D perhaps matching TRBD1 (6 bases). Germline CDR1 and CDR2: SGHNT and YENEEA. There are 13 residues in the CDR3. Trimming shortened V by 4 bases and J by 1 base, and 7 bases separated the two germline ends. CDR3 nucleotides: TGTGCCAGCAGCTCGGACAGCCAAGAGACCCAGTACTTC. Protein: CASSSDSQETQYF.

The gene calls are TRBV25-1 and TRBJ2-2, with a possible D match to TRBD2 (5 bases). The CDR3 contains 13 residues. V was shortened by 6 bases and J by 1 base, with 6 bases between the two germline ends. Germline V CDR1 and CDR2: MGHDK, SYGVNS. The CDR3 spells CASREVNTGELFF. The CDR3 coding sequence is TGTGCCAGCAGGGAGGTGAACACCGGGGAGCTGTTTTTT.

This sequence joins TRBV5-5 and TRBJ2-7, with 9 bases lining up with TRBD1. From germline, CDR1 is SGHKS and CDR2 YYEKEE (reference sequence). Trimming at V came to 0 bases and at J to 3 bases, leaving 4 bases not matched to a gene. The CDR3 loop spans 15 amino acids. As DNA, the CDR3 is TGTGCCAGCAGCTTGGTTGGGACAGGGCACTACGAGCAGTACTTC. This encodes CASSLVGTGHYEQYF.

The V call is TRBV6-5, the J call TRBJ1-1, with 9 bases matching TRBD1. From germline, CDR1 is MNHEY and CDR2 SVGAGI. The CDR3 loop spans 15 amino acids. Germline trimming cut 6 bases from V and 5 bases from J; bases unmatched to any gene: 10. CDR3 in amino acids: CASSNPDRGRTEAFF. The CDR3 DNA is TGTGCCAGCAGCAACCCCGACAGGGGGAGGACTGAAGCTTTCTTT.

The chain has TRBV7-9 and TRBJ2-7; TRBD2 might be the D (6 bases). In germline, CDR1 is SEHNR, CDR2 FQNEAQ (reference sequence). The CDR3 extends over 13 amino acids. The CDR3 bases are TGTTCCAGCAGCTTACATCAGGGAGGCGAGCAGTACGTC. Translated: CSSSLHQGGEQYV.

The rearrangement joins TRBV11-2 to TRBJ1-1; the match to TRBD1 covers 8 bases. Germline CDR1 reads SGHAT; CDR2 reads FQNNGV. The CDR3 has 19 residues. J lost 10 bases, V lost 4 bases, and 26 bases had no gene match. The CDR3 DNA reads TGTGCCAGCAGCTCACTCCGGGGGAACCTGGACAGGGATTGGAGTAGAGCTTTCTTT. It is translated as CASSSLRGNLDRDWSRAFF. Looking up the rest from reference TRBV11-2 and TRBJ1-1 gives the full variable domain: EAGVAQSPRYKIIEKRQSVAFWCNPISGHATLYWYQQILGQGPKLLIQFQNNGVVDDSQLPKDRFSAERLKGVDSTLKIQPAKLEDSAVYLCASSSLRGNLDRDWSRAFFGQGTRLTVV.